The clone carrying this TCR beta chain has a count of ten or more. A read error may produce the germline difference seen at one junction end. The sample comes from a study of human T cells and chemical hapten exposure. As for the study in general: The patch tests put 0.01% DPC on the skin of the upper back and were read 6 days later.

As to time point: patch test 2, 6 weeks after DPC sensitization. Treatment noted: therapeutic diphenylcyclopropenone sensitization with weekly scalp DPC. In the study's own analysis: Counting gave a median of around 90,000 TCRs per sample, with values ranging from roughly 20,000 to 700,000. TCRdb analysed the RACE reads with MiXCR anew, one entry per CDR3 protein. TCRdb's processing, not the authors', yielded these V and J calls. Here the sample spans under 450,000 distinct CDR3 sequences, about 6% being singletons. CDR3 size: 12 residues. The sequencing here drew on whole blood, taken in connection with sensitization to the hapten diphenylcyclopropenone (DPC). This TCR derives from a woman under 30 with alopecia areata. Some clones in this sample may be carry-over from other donors' samples. The chain combines TRBV12-3 or TRBV12-4 with TRBJ2-5; 7 nucleotides align to TRBD1. The CDR3 DNA is TGTGCCAGCAGTTTAAATGTGGGACAGCTAGATTTC. Residues: CASSLNVGQLDF.